The clone carrying this T cell receptor (beta chain) occurred a few times. What it binds is unknown. Primed by a sample-barcoded 5' primer and a J-beta primer mix, a second PCR proceeded for about 6 to 11 cycles. Tags on each cDNA molecule came from a template-switch adaptor with 12 random nucleotides. TCRdb itself ran the 5' RACE reads through MiXCR, one entry per CDR3 protein. The sample lists about 770,000 distinct CDR3 sequences; approximately 44% were seen once. This entry belongs to a study of blood T cells in healthy people across ages. There were at least 5 micrograms of total RNA extracted from every sample. This CDR3 contains 16 residues. Germline assignment: CDR1 MDHEN and CDR2 SYDVKM. The ends lost 5 bases at V and 3 bases at J; junction bases unmatched: 13. Study results and caveats: The diversity estimates, figures obtained from one million T cells, were considered underestimates. Both naive CD4+ cell counts and diversity were greater in long-lived donors than in aged donors.

J is TRBJ2-7 and V is TRBV28, with 7 bases lining up with TRBD1. This receptor was identified in a man aged 60 to 69 in good health. The specimen was blood. This chain's CDR3 is CASSPSGKGADYEQYF. CDR3 coding DNA: TGTGCCAGCAGTCCTTCCGGCAAGGGGGCGGACTACGAGCAGTACTTC. Complete variable domain (other parts from reference TRBV28 and TRBJ2-7): DVKVTQSSRYLVKRTGEKVFLECVQDMDHENMFWYRQDPGLGLRLIYFSYDVKMKEKGDIPEGYSVSREKKERFSLILESASTNQTSMYLCASSPSGKGADYEQYFGPGTRLTVT.